Described below is a single T cell receptor beta chain sequence and its context. The data originate from a study of blood T cell repertoires in COVID-19. J gave up 5 bases and V 2 bases, and 7 bases lay outside the gene matches. CDR3 length equals 16 residues. Germline values: CDR1 KGHSH, CDR2 LQKENI. Only in-frame clones appear in the TCRdb table, and some are missing; sequencing was by immunoSEQ multiplex PCR. The data hold about 170,000 clones, with about 86% observed a single time. The TCR comes from a woman in her 70s who had recovered from COVID-19. The material sequenced was peripheral blood. The genes are TRBV18 and TRBJ2-1; 9 bases map to TRBD1. CDR3 residues: CASSPTPGTGNNEQFF. In DNA, the CDR3 is TGTGCCAGCTCACCAACGCCCGGGACAGGGAACAATGAGCAGTTCTTC.